These 2 T cell receptor beta chains originate from one sample sequenced in a study of cytomegalovirus exposure and HLA in healthy donors. In the PCR, 60 Vbeta and 13 Jbeta primers were used. The data were produced by immunoSEQ multiplex PCR, yet TCRdb's version contains in-frame clones alone and is incomplete. Of approximately 190,000 clones detected, more than 75% appear once; the ten largest clones hold 3.4%. Specimen: PBMCs. These receptor sequences come from a man aged 35 to 55 in good health and CMV-seropositive.

In this sample, this clone turned up a few times. The chain is built from TRBV7-3 and TRBJ1-2; a weak D match, TRBD1 (5 bases). Germline CDR1 SGHTA, CDR2 FQGTGA. This CDR3 has 15 residues. V shed 2 bases and J shed 1 base, with 11 bases lying between them. Written as DNA, the CDR3 is TGTGCCAGCAGCTTAGAAGCAGGGAATAACTATGGCTACACCTTC. It codes for CASSLEAGNNYGYTF.

The V gene is TRBV5-6, the J gene TRBJ2-3, with TRBD2 matching 12 bases. CDR3 length: 19 residues. The germline gives CDR1 SGHDT, CDR2 YYEEEE. With 2 bases clipped from V and 5 bases from J, the junction kept 15 bases outside the gene matches. CDR3 residues: CASSLFPLPLAGGRDTQYF. In nucleotides, the CDR3 is TGTGCCAGCAGCTTATTTCCCCTACCACTAGCGGGAGGAAGAGATACGCAGTATTTT.